This T cell receptor (beta chain) came from a study of T cell repertoires in cytomegalovirus infection. Study-level information: Through public TCR beta signatures, both CMV infection and matching HLA type were indicated.

This clonotype came up a few times. Antigen specificity is unknown. TCRdb recomputed calls from the reads with MiXCR, one row per CDR3 protein. This sample has fewer than 200,000 distinct CDR3 sequences, with 7.5% to 10% found just once. Whole-study findings and limits: The response measured ex vivo was dominated by TCR beta clonotypes (HLA-C-restricted and CMV-specific). There were carriers of CMV plus the relevant HLA, and cumulative public TCR beta family frequency identified them.

CDR1 is SQVTM, CDR2 ANQGSEA, per germline. V shed 3 bases and J shed 1 base, with 6 bases lying between them. The CDR3 sequence is 13 residues long. The specimen sequenced was PBMCs. The J gene is TRBJ2-2, the V gene TRBV29-1; perhaps TRBD1 as D (5 bases). The sequence derives from a human donor in good health (CMV status not recorded). Some clones in this sample may be carry-over from other donors' samples. CDR3 bases: TGCAGCGTTGACAGGGAGAACACCGGGGAGCTGTTTTTT. It codes for CSVDRENTGELFF.